This T cell receptor beta chain originates from a study of cytomegalovirus exposure and HLA in healthy donors. A multiplex PCR was run with 60 Vbeta primers and 13 Jbeta primers. Produced via immunoSEQ multiplex PCR; TCRdb's table is partial and in-frame only. The sample records some 99,000 clones, 60% to 75% being singletons. On this clone itself: Its matching antigen is unknown.

Study-level points and caveats: Donors were assumed by presence/absence analyses to have roughly uniform sequencing depth. Researchers reported in a later analysis that a missense DCLRE1C variant was tied to TCR beta V- and J-gene trimming.

The material sequenced was PBMCs. The receptor was isolated from a female donor in good health and CMV-seronegative.

The CDR3 DNA reads as TGTGCCAGCAGCTTAGCGCGAGGGGGCACCGGGGAGCTGTTTTTT. Its translation: CASSLARGGTGELFF. This chain links TRBV7-9 with TRBJ2-2; perhaps TRBD1 as D (6 bases). The CDR3 loop spans 15 amino acids. Germline-derived CDR1 and CDR2 are SEHNR and FQNEAQ (reference sequence). The germline V and J ends were trimmed by 0 bases and 4 bases, with 9 bases remaining between them.